The 17 T cell receptor beta chains reported below all come from one sample, sequenced in a study of T cells in localized non-small cell lung cancer. Sequencing used immunoSEQ multiplex PCR; TCRdb keeps in-frame clones, though not all of them. This sample has 20,000 to 30,000 clones, with under 95% found just once. Sequences were derived from peripheral blood, sampled before any cancer treatment. The receptors originated from a female donor aged 60 or older with stage II squamous cell lung carcinoma.

The J gene is TRBJ1-2, the V gene TRBV28, with D hard to call. V was pared by 6 bases and J by 0 bases, with 8 bases between. CDR3 length: 13 amino acids. Per the germline V gene, CDR1 is MDHEN and CDR2 is SYDVKM. Here the CDR3 reads CASSFGANYGYTF. The CDR3 region has the DNA TGTGCCAGCAGCTTCGGGGCTAACTATGGCTACACCTTC.

V usage is TRBV18 and J usage is TRBJ2-1; D unclear. This CDR3 is 13 amino acids long. V was clipped by 1 base and J by 8 bases, with 9 bases between them. Germline lookup yields CDR1 KGHSH and CDR2 LQKENI. CDR3 sequence: CASSPQKIDEQFF. In DNA, the CDR3 is TGTGCCAGCTCACCACAGAAGATCGATGAGCAGTTCTTC.

The genes are TRBV11-1 and TRBJ2-2; D is possibly TRBD2 (6 bases). The ends were cut back, 5 bases at V and 0 bases at J, with 7 bases in the middle. The germline gives CDR1 SGHAT, CDR2 FQDESV (reference sequence). This CDR3 is 14 amino acids long. The CDR3 nucleotides read TGTGCCAGCAGCCCGGGGGCGAACACCGGGGAGCTGTTTTTT. Encoded protein: CASSPGANTGELFF.

The chain joins TRBV5-1 to TRBJ1-2; TRBD1 is a possible D gene (5 bases). The germline V gene has CDR1 SGHRS and CDR2 YFSETQ. Trimming took off 1 base at V and 8 bases at J, with 9 bases between the two ends. The length of the CDR3 is 12 residues. The CDR3 loop is CASSLRGDGYTF. CDR3 bases: TGCGCCAGCAGCTTGCGGGGCGACGGCTACACCTTC.

The CDR3 region has the DNA TGTGCCAGCAGCCGAGCCGGTAGGGGACAGAACTATGGCTACACCTTC. It translates to CASSRAGRGQNYGYTF. This chain connects TRBV9 to TRBJ1-2; 7 bases match TRBD1. The CDR3 runs 16 residues. V lost 4 bases and J lost 2; bases outside the gene matches: 11. The V gene's germline CDR1 is SGDLS and CDR2 YYNGEE.

The chain uses TRBV30 and TRBJ2-1; 9 bases fit TRBD1. The CDR3 sequence is 14 residues long. CDR1 and CDR2 from the germline V gene are GTSNPN and SVGIG (reference sequence). V was clipped by 3 bases and J by 1 base; unmatched bases: 1. Here the CDR3 reads CAWRGTGSYNEQFF. CDR3 DNA: TGTGCCTGGAGGGGGACAGGGTCCTACAATGAGCAGTTCTTC.

This clone came up once. The chain has TRBV6-6 and TRBJ2-7; D is possibly TRBD1 (5 bases). The germline V and J ends were trimmed by 9 bases and 0 bases, with 15 bases remaining between them. The length of the CDR3 is 14 residues. Germline lookup yields CDR1 MNHNY and CDR2 SVGAGI (reference sequence). The chain's CDR3 is CASARGQSSYEQYF. In nucleotides, the CDR3 is TGTGCCAGTGCAAGGGGCCAGAGCTCCTACGAGCAGTACTTC.

V usage is TRBV18 and J usage is TRBJ2-3; a possible D gene is TRBD1 (5 bases). This CDR3 region has 14 residues. Trimming shortened V by 0 bases and J by 9 bases, and 13 bases separated the two germline ends. Germline loops: CDR1 KGHSH, CDR2 LQKENI. The DNA for the CDR3 is TGTGCCAGCTCACCACCGGGGCACCAAGACACGCAGTATTTT. This sequence encodes CASSPPGHQDTQYF. The full variable domain, rest sourced from reference TRBV18 and TRBJ2-3, is NAGVMQNPRHLVRRRGQEARLRCSPMKGHSHVYWYRQLPEEGLKFMVYLQKENIIDESGMPKERFSAEFPKEGPSILRIQQVVRGDSAAYFCASSPPGHQDTQYFGPGTRLTVL.

The chain links TRBV6-5 to TRBJ2-1; the match to TRBD2 covers 7 bases. The CDR3 has 15 residues. V was clipped by 4 bases and J by 4 bases; unmatched bases: 7. Germline V CDR1 and CDR2: MNHEY, SVGAGI. CDR3 sequence reads: CASSWGGVLYNEQFF. Here the CDR3 DNA reads TGTGCCAGCAGTTGGGGAGGGGTACTATACAATGAGCAGTTCTTC.

The gene calls are TRBV11-2 and TRBJ2-7; 7 positions match TRBD2. Germline CDR1 and CDR2: SGHAT and FQNNGV. The CDR3 consists of 16 residues. Trimming at V came to 4 bases and at J to 0 bases, leaving 9 bases not matched to a gene. The CDR3, as DNA: TGTGCCAGCAGCTCCAAGACCCTAGCGGACTCCTACGAGCAGTACTTC. Its protein is CASSSKTLADSYEQYF.

The J gene is TRBJ2-3, the V gene TRBV7-9; D is perhaps TRBD2 (6 bases). Germline lookup yields CDR1 SEHNR and CDR2 FQNEAQ (reference sequence). The CDR3 is 17 amino acids. With 0 bases removed from V and 1 base from J, the gap between germline ends came to 14 bases. CDR3 DNA sequence: TGTGCCAGCAGCTTAGCGCTTGGGCGGGGTGGCACAGATACGCAGTATTTT. It translates to CASSLALGRGGTDTQYF.

The V call is TRBV18, the J call TRBJ2-2; 8 positions match TRBD1. J lost 1 base, V lost 5 bases, and 6 bases had no gene match. The CDR3 sequence is 16 residues long. CDR1 is KGHSH and CDR2 is LQKENI in the germline V gene. CDR3 DNA sequence: TGTGCCAGCTCAGTCAGGGGGCTCCGGAACACCGGGGAGCTGTTTTTT. It is translated as CASSVRGLRNTGELFF. Full variable domain (outside the CDR3, taken from reference TRBV18 and TRBJ2-2): NAGVMQNPRHLVRRRGQEARLRCSPMKGHSHVYWYRQLPEEGLKFMVYLQKENIIDESGMPKERFSAEFPKEGPSILRIQQVVRGDSAAYFCASSVRGLRNTGELFFGEGSRLTVL.

The chain couples TRBV7-8 to TRBJ2-7; 7 positions agree with TRBD1. The CDR3 loop spans 17 amino acids. V lost 5 bases to trimming and J lost 6 bases; unmatched junction nucleotides: 19. Germline V CDR1 and CDR2: SGHVS, FQNEAQ. The CDR3 spells CASSPYRPWQGVAEQYF. The CDR3 DNA reads as TGTGCCAGCAGCCCTTATCGCCCATGGCAGGGGGTGGCCGAGCAGTACTTC.

The chain couples TRBV21-1 to TRBJ1-2; TRBD1, as called in the table, went unchecked against the DNA. TRBV21-1 is a pseudogene. The CDR3 loop spans 15 amino acids. CDR3 in amino acids: CASILQGTLNYGYTF. CDR3 DNA sequence: TGTGCCAGCATCCTACAGGGGACCCTTAACTATGGCTACACCTTC.

The CDR3 region is CSSRTGSYNEQFF. The CDR3 nucleotides read TGCAGCTCAAGGACAGGGTCCTACAATGAGCAGTTCTTC. The chain is built from TRBV29-1 and TRBJ2-1, with TRBD1 matching 8 bases. Germline CDR1 reads SQVTM; CDR2 reads ANQGSEA. The V and J ends lost 8 bases and 1 base, in that order; junction bases with no gene match: 4. The length of the CDR3 is 13 residues.

The gene calls are TRBV5-6 and TRBJ1-1, with a weak D call TRBD1 (5 bases). The germline CDR1 and CDR2 sequences are SGHDT and YYEEEE. V was cut by 4 bases and J by 11 bases, with 24 bases left in between. The CDR3 covers 15 residues. The DNA for the CDR3 is TGTGCCAGCAGCGTTATCTTCGGGGAGGGACGTGGGGCTTTCTTT. Its protein product is CASSVIFGEGRGAFF.

V and J are TRBV27 and TRBJ2-7, with a weak D call TRBD2 (5 bases). This CDR3 has 15 residues. The V end lost 5 bases, the J end lost 4 bases, and 18 bases lay between the germline ends. Germline CDR1 and CDR2: MNHEY and SMNVEV (reference sequence). In DNA form, the CDR3 reads TGTGCCAGCAGTCCCAGCGGATCCATCGAGTACGAGCAGTACTTC. It encodes CASSPSGSIEYEQYF.